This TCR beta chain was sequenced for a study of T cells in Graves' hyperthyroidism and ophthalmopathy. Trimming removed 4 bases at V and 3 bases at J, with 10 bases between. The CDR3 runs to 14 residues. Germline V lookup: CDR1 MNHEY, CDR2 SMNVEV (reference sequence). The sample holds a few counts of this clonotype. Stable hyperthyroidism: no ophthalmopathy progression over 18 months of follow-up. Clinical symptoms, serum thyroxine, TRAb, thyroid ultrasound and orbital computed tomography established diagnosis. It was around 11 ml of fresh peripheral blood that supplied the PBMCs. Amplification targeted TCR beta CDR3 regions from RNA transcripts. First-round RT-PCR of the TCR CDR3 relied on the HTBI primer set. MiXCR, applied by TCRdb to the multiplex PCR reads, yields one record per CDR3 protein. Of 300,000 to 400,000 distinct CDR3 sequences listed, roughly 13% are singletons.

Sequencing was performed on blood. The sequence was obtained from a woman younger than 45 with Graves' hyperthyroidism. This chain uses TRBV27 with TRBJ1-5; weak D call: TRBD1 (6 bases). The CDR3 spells CASSYGQFNQPQHF. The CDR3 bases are TGTGCCAGCAGTTACGGACAGTTCAATCAGCCCCAGCATTTT.